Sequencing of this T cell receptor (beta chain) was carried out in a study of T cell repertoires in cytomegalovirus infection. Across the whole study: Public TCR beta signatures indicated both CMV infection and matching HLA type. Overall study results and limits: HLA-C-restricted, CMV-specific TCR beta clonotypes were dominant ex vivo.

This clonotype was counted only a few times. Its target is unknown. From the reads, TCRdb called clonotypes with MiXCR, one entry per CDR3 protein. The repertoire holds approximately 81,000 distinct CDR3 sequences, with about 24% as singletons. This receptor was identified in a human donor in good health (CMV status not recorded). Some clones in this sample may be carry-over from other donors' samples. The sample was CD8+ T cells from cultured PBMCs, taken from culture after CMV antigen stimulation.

CDR3 sequence reads: CSARDRSGGETQYF. CDR3 DNA: TGCAGTGCTAGAGATAGGAGCGGGGGTGAGACCCAGTACTTC. V is TRBV20-1 and J is TRBJ2-5; 8 nucleotides align to TRBD2. After removal of 0 bases from V and 5 bases from J, the junction contained 5 bases not matched to a gene. Germline assignment: CDR1 DFQATT and CDR2 SNEGSKA (reference sequence). This CDR3 comprises 14 residues.